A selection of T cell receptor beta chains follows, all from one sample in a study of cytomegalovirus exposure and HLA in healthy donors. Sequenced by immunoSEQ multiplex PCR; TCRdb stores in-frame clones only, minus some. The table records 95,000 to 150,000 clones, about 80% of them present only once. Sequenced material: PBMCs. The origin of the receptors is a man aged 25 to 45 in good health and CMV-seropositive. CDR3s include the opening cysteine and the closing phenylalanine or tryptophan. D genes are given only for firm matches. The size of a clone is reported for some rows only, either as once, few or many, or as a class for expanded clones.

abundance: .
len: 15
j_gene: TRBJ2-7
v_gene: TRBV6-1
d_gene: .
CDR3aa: CASSTRHPLPYEQYF
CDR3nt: TGTGCCAGCAGTACCCGACACCCATTACCCTACGAGCAGTACTTC

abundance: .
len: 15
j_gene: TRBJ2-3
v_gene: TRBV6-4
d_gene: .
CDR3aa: CASSDSGGLPDTQYF
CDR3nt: TGTGCCAGCAGTGACTCGGGGGGGCTACCAGATACGCAGTATTTT

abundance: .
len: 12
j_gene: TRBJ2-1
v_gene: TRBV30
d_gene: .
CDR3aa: CAWSRQVNEQFF
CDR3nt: TGTGCCTGGAGCCGACAGGTTAATGAGCAGTTCTTC

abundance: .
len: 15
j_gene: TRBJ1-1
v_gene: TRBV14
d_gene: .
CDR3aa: CASSQDQGWDTEAFF
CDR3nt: TGTGCCAGCAGCCAAGATCAGGGGTGGGACACTGAAGCTTTCTTT

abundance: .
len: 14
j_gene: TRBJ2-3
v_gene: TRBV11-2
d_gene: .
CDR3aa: CASSLLRSGDTQYF
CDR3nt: TGTGCCAGCAGCTTGCTCCGCTCGGGGGATACGCAGTATTTT

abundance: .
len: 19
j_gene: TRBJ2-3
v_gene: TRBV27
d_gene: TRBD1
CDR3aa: CASSRNTPGTGSNTDTQYF
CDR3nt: TGTGCCAGCAGTCGCAACACCCCGGGGACAGGCAGCAACACAGATACGCAGTATTTT

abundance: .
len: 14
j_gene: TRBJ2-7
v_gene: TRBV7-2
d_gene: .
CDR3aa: CASSLGRSNYEQYF
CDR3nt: TGTGCCAGCAGCTTAGGGCGGTCGAACTACGAGCAGTACTTC

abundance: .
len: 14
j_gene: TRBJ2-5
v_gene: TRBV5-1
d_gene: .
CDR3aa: CASSLNRGLETQYF
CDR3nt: TGCGCCAGCAGCTTAAATAGGGGCTTGGAGACCCAGTACTTC

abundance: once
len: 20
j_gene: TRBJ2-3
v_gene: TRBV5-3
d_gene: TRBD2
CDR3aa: CARSLKVLGTSGEGTDTQYF
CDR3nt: TGTGCCAGAAGCTTGAAGGTTTTAGGGACTAGCGGGGAAGGCACAGATACGCAGTATTTT

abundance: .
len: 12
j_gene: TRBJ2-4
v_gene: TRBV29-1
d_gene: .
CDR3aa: CSVDVAKNIQYF
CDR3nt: TGCAGCGTTGACGTAGCCAAAAACATTCAGTACTTC

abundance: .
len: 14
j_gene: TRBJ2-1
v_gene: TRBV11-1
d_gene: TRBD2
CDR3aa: CATRAGGANNEQFF
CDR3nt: TGTGCCACGCGGGCGGGAGGGGCTAACAATGAGCAGTTCTTC

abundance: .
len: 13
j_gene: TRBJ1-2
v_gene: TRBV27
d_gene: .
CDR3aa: CAIRDQQGYGYTF
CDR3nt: TGTGCCATCAGGGATCAACAGGGCTATGGCTACACCTTC

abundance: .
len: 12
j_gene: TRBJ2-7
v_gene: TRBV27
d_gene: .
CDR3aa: CASGRPHHEQYF
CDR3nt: TGTGCCAGCGGGAGGCCCCACCACGAGCAGTACTTC

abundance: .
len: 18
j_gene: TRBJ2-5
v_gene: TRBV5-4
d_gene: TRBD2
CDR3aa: CASSLWGVAGGPQETQYF
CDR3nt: TGTGCCAGCAGCTTGTGGGGTGTCGCGGGAGGACCACAAGAGACCCAGTACTTC

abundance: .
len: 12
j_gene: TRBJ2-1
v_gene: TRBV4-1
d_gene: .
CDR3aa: CASSQAGNEQFF
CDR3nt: TGCGCCAGCAGCCAAGCAGGGAATGAGCAGTTCTTC

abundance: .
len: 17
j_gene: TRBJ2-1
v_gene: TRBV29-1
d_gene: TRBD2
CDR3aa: CSVATGLAGYSYNEQFF
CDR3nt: TGCAGCGTTGCGACGGGACTAGCGGGATACTCCTACAATGAGCAGTTCTTC

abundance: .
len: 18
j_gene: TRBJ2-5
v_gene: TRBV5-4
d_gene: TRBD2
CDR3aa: CASSGWTSYGVGVETQYF
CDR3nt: TGTGCCAGCAGCGGGTGGACTAGCTACGGAGTTGGAGTGGAGACCCAGTACTTC

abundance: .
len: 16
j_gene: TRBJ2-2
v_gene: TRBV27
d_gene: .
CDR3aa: CASSLDPGVVTGELFF
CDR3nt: TGTGCCAGCAGTTTAGATCCAGGGGTCGTCACCGGGGAGCTGTTTTTT

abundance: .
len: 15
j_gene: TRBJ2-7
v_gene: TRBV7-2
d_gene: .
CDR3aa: CASSFFPSQAYEQYF
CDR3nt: TGTGCCAGCAGCTTTTTCCCGTCACAGGCCTACGAGCAGTACTTC

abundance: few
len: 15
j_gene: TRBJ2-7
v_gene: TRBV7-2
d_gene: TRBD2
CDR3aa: CASSRSPSGTYEQYF
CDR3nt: TGTGCCAGCAGCCGGTCCCCTAGCGGTACCTACGAGCAGTACTTC

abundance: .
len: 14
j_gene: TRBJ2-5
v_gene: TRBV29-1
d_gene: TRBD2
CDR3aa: CSVTLGGGSETQYF
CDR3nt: TGCAGCGTGACCCTGGGGGGGGGTTCAGAGACCCAGTACTTC

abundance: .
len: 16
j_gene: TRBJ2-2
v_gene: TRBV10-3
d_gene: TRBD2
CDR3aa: CAISAASGTNTGELFF
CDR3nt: TGTGCCATCAGTGCGGCTAGCGGGACGAACACCGGGGAGCTGTTTTTT

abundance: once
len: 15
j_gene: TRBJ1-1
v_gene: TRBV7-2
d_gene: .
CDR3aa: CASSQTGARDTEAFF
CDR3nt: TGTGCCAGCAGCCAGACAGGCGCTAGGGACACTGAAGCTTTCTTT

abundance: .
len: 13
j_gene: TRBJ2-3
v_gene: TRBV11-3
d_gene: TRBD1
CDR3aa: CASRRQGVDTQYF
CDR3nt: TGTGCCAGCAGACGACAGGGGGTAGATACGCAGTATTTT

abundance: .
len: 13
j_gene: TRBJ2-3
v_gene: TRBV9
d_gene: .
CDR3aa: CASSVPGRRWQYF
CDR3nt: TGTGCCAGCAGCGTGCCGGGTAGGAGGTGGCAGTATTTT

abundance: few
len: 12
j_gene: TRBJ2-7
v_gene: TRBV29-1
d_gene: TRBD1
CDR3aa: CSVGAGGYEQYF
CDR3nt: TGCAGCGTAGGGGCAGGGGGCTACGAGCAGTACTTC

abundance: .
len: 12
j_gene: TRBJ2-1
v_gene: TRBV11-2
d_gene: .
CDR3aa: CASSSYYNEQFF
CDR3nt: TGTGCCAGCAGCTCTTATTACAATGAGCAGTTCTTC

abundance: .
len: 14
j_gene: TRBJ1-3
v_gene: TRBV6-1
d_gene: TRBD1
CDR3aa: CASSDGTGEHTIYF
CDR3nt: TGTGCCAGCAGTGATGGGACAGGGGAACACACCATATATTTT

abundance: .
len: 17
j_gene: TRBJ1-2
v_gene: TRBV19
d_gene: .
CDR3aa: CASSNLQGVRSKYGYTF
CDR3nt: TGTGCCAGTAGTAATCTTCAAGGAGTTCGTTCTAAATATGGCTACACCTTC

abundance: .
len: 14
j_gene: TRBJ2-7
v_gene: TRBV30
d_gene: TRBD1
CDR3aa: CAWRSKGQTYEQYF
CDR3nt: TGTGCCTGGAGGAGTAAGGGACAGACCTACGAGCAGTACTTC

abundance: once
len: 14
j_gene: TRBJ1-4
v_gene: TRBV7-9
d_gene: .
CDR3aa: CASSPQGINEKLFF
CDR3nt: TGTGCCAGCAGCCCCCAGGGGATTAATGAAAAACTGTTTTTT

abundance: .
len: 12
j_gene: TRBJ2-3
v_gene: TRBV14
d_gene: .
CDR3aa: CASSQSRLTQYF
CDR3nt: TGTGCCAGCAGCCAAAGTCGGTTGACGCAGTATTTT

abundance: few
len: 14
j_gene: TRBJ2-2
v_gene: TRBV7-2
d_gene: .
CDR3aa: CASSLWSGTGELFF
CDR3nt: TGTGCCAGCAGCTTATGGTCAGGGACCGGGGAGCTGTTTTTT

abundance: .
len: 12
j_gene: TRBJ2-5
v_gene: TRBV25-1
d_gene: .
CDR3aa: CASSERQETQYF
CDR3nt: TGTGCCAGCAGTGAACGGCAAGAGACCCAGTACTTC

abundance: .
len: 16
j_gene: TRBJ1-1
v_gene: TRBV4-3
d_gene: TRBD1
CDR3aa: CASSQDLGQGVSKAFF
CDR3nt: TGCGCCAGCAGCCAAGATTTGGGACAGGGTGTATCCAAAGCTTTCTTT

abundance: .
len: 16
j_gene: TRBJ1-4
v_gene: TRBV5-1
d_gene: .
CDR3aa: CASSSRLTSTNEKLFF
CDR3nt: TGCGCCAGCAGCAGCCGCCTGACATCAACTAATGAAAAACTGTTTTTT

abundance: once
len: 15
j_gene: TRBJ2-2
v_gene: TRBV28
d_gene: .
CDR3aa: CAIQQATLGTGELFF
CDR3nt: TGTGCCATCCAACAGGCGACCCTCGGGACCGGGGAGCTGTTTTTT

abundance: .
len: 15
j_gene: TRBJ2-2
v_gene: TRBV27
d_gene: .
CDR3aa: CASSLVACGPNELFF
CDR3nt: TGTGCCAGCAGTTTAGTGGCCTGCGGTCCTAACGAGCTGTTTTTT

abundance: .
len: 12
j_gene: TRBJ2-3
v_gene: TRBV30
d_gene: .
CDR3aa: CAWRVSRDTQYF
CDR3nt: TGTGCCTGGAGGGTCTCCCGGGATACGCAGTATTTT

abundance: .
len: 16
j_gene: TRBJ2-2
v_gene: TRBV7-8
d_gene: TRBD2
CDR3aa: CASSLSAGAGTGELFF
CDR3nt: TGTGCCAGCAGCTTATCTGCGGGAGCGGGGACCGGGGAGCTGTTTTTT

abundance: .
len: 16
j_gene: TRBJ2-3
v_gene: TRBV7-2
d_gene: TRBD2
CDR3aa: CASSFQRGRRADTQYF
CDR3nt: TGTGCCAGCAGCTTTCAGCGGGGGAGGCGGGCAGATACGCAGTATTTT

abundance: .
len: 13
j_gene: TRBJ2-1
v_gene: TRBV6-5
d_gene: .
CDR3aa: CASSYSVFNEQFF
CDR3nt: TGTGCCAGCAGTTACTCCGTTTTTAATGAGCAGTTCTTC

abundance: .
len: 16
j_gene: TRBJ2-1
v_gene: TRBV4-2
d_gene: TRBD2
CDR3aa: CASSQEAGGGYNEQFF
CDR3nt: TGTGCCAGCAGCCAAGAGGCGGGAGGGGGGTACAATGAGCAGTTCTTC